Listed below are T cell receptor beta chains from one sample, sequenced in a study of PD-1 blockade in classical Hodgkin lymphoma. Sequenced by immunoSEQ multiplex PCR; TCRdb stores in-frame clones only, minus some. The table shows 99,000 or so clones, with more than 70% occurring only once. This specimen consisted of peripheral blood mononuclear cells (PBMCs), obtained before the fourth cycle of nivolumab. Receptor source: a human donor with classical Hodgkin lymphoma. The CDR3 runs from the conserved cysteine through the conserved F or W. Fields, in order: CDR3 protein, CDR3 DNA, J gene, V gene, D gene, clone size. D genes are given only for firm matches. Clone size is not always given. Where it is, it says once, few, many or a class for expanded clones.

CASSLDPGGNYNEQFF TGCGCCAGCAGCTTGGATCCAGGGGGGAACTACAATGAGCAGTTCTTC TRBJ2-1 TRBV5-1 - -
CASSIRKTGGMFLNTDTQYF TGTGCCAGCAGCATAAGGAAAACAGGGGGCATGTTTTTAAACACAGATACGCAGTATTTT TRBJ2-3 TRBV5-4 TRBD1 -
CASAEGGTEAFF TGTGCCAGCGCCGAAGGGGGCACTGAAGCTTTCTTT TRBJ1-1 TRBV6-6 - -
CASSQGLGLAGYNEQFF TGCGCCAGCAGCCAGGGACTGGGACTAGCGGGGTACAATGAGCAGTTCTTC TRBJ2-1 TRBV4-1 TRBD2 once
CASSEVGLAGNNEQFF TGTGCCAGCAGTGAAGTGGGCCTAGCGGGAAACAATGAGCAGTTCTTC TRBJ2-1 TRBV6-1 TRBD2 once
CASSLNTDTQYF TGTGCCAGTAGCCTCAACACAGATACGCAGTATTTT TRBJ2-3 TRBV19 - -
CASKSSGSNEQFF TGTGCCAGCAAGTCTAGCGGGAGCAATGAGCAGTTCTTC TRBJ2-1 TRBV2 TRBD2 -
CASSLTTGTEAFF TGTGCCAGCAGCTTAACCACCGGGACTGAAGCTTTCTTT TRBJ1-1 TRBV11-3 - -
CASSLGTGMGNTIYF TGTGCCAGCAGCCTCGGGACAGGGATGGGGAACACCATATATTTT TRBJ1-3 TRBV5-8 TRBD1 once
CASSLRGASTGELFF TGTGCCAGCAGCTTACGGGGGGCTTCCACCGGGGAGCTGTTTTTT TRBJ2-2 TRBV7-9 - once
CASSPALSRPSAYTF TGTGCCAGCAGCCCCGCTCTAAGCAGGCCCTCGGCCTACACCTTC TRBJ1-2 TRBV5-4 - -
CASSPYLPGARFLDTEAFF TGTGCCAGCAGCCCCTACCTCCCCGGGGCGAGGTTCTTGGACACTGAAGCTTTCTTT TRBJ1-1 TRBV9 - once
CASSQGLAATDTQYF TGTGCCAGTAGCCAGGGACTAGCGGCCACAGATACGCAGTATTTT TRBJ2-3 TRBV19 TRBD2 -
CASSPTSGRAYEQYF TGTGCCAGCAGTCCTACTAGCGGGAGGGCGTACGAGCAGTACTTC TRBJ2-7 TRBV28 TRBD2 -
CATSRRQFDQPQHF TGTGCCACCAGCAGAAGACAGTTCGATCAGCCCCAGCATTTT TRBJ1-5 TRBV15 - -
CASSISTGSEKLFF TGTGCCAGTAGTATCTCCACAGGGAGTGAAAAACTGTTTTTT TRBJ1-4 TRBV19 - -
CAWSGQVNYGYTF TGTGCCTGGAGTGGGCAGGTCAACTATGGCTACACCTTC TRBJ1-2 TRBV30 - -
CASGLQTGELFF TGTGCTAGTGGTCTCCAGACCGGGGAGCTGTTTTTT TRBJ2-2 TRBV12-5 - -
CASSQPGDRANYGYTF TGTGCCAGCAGCCAGCCGGGGGACAGGGCTAACTATGGCTACACCTTC TRBJ1-2 TRBV11-2 TRBD1 once
CASSIAGGINGYTF TGTGCCAGTAGTATAGCAGGAGGGATCAATGGCTACACCTTC TRBJ1-2 TRBV19 - -
CASSLAGRTLAGELFF TGTGCCAGCAGCTTGGCCGGCAGGACCTTGGCCGGGGAGCTGTTTTTT TRBJ2-2 TRBV5-4 - -
CASSKGRENQPQHF TGTGCCAGCTCGAAAGGACGGGAGAATCAGCCCCAGCATTTT TRBJ1-5 TRBV18 - -
CASSLGQGATNEKLFF TGTGCCAGCAGTCTCGGACAGGGAGCAACTAATGAAAAACTGTTTTTT TRBJ1-4 TRBV6-6 TRBD1 -
CASSENQVVGNEQFF TGTGCCAGCAGTGAAAATCAAGTGGTGGGCAATGAGCAGTTCTTC TRBJ2-1 TRBV2 - -
CASSLEAGHETQYF TGTGCCAGCAGCTTGGAGGCAGGGCACGAGACCCAGTACTTC TRBJ2-5 TRBV5-4 - once
CASSFAGSYEQYF TGTGCCAGCAGTTTCGCGGGTTCCTACGAGCAGTACTTC TRBJ2-7 TRBV28 - -
CASSTGTSETQYF TGTGCCAGCAGCACTGGGACTAGTGAGACCCAGTACTTC TRBJ2-5 TRBV5-6 TRBD2 -
CSGGQRYEQYF TGCAGCGGCGGTCAGAGGTACGAGCAGTACTTC TRBJ2-7 TRBV29-1 - -
CASSPTGQRASTNTGELFF TGTGCCAGCTCACCGACGGGGCAGCGGGCCTCTACGAACACCGGGGAGCTGTTTTTT TRBJ2-2 TRBV18 - -
CATSRDRGLEYTQYF TGTGCCACCAGCAGAGATAGGGGACTAGAGTATACGCAGTATTTT TRBJ2-3 TRBV15 TRBD2 -
CASSGQGGTEAFF TGTGCCAGTAGCGGACAGGGGGGCACTGAAGCTTTCTTT TRBJ1-1 TRBV19 TRBD1 -
CASSRSGGSYNEQFF TGCGCCAGCAGTCGCAGCGGGGGATCCTACAATGAGCAGTTCTTC TRBJ2-1 TRBV4-1 TRBD2 -
CASSYLDRYTEAFF TGTGCCAGCAGTTACTTGGACCGATACACTGAAGCTTTCTTT TRBJ1-1 TRBV6-5 - -
CASIGTTNTEAFF TGTGCCAGCATCGGGACAACGAACACTGAAGCTTTCTTT TRBJ1-1 TRBV28 - -
CATSRGTSGETQYF TGTGCCACCAGCAGAGGGACTAGCGGAGAGACCCAGTACTTC TRBJ2-5 TRBV15 TRBD2 -
CASSPGGGRGHLNQETQYF TGTGCCAGCAGCCCCGGGGGGGGCAGGGGGCATCTCAACCAAGAGACCCAGTACTTC TRBJ2-5 TRBV11-3 - -
CASSARTGRNTEAFF TGTGCCAGCAGTGCCAGGACAGGGAGGAACACTGAAGCTTTCTTT TRBJ1-1 TRBV2 TRBD1 once
CASSLDPAIANEKLFF TGTGCCAGCAGCTTAGATCCGGCAATCGCTAATGAAAAACTGTTTTTT TRBJ1-4 TRBV7-2 - -
CASSPGGFGDHGYTF TGTGCCAGCAGCCCAGGGGGGTTCGGGGACCATGGCTACACCTTC TRBJ1-2 TRBV5-6 TRBD1 -
CASSQRQGTGETQYF TGCGCCAGCAGCCAAAGACAGGGAACGGGAGAGACCCAGTACTTC TRBJ2-5 TRBV4-1 TRBD1 -
CASRLGGKRESSYEQYF TGTGCAAGTCGCTTAGGAGGGAAGCGGGAGAGCTCCTACGAGCAGTACTTC TRBJ2-7 TRBV12-2 - -
CASLKPNYEQYF TGCGCCAGCCTTAAGCCGAACTACGAGCAGTACTTC TRBJ2-7 TRBV10-2 - -
CASSQVDLISTDTQYF TGCGCCAGCAGCCAAGTCGACTTAATAAGCACAGATACGCAGTATTTT TRBJ2-3 TRBV4-1 - -
CAWSQGGRQPQHF TGTGCCTGGAGTCAGGGTGGGCGTCAGCCCCAGCATTTT TRBJ1-5 TRBV30 - once
CASREGINWDTEAFF TGTGCCAGTAGGGAAGGAATCAATTGGGACACTGAAGCTTTCTTT TRBJ1-1 TRBV19 - -
CASSPSSQGTNEKLFF TGTGCCAGCTCACCAAGTTCGCAGGGCACTAATGAAAAACTGTTTTTT TRBJ1-4 TRBV18 - -
CASSLSGKTYYGYTF TGCGCCAGCAGCTTGTCCGGGAAAACCTACTATGGCTACACCTTC TRBJ1-2 TRBV5-1 - -
CASSEHKGSNQPQHF TGTGCCAGCAGTGAACATAAGGGGAGCAATCAGCCCCAGCATTTT TRBJ1-5 TRBV25-1 - -
CASSPPRLAQYF TGTGCCAGCAGCCCCCCCCGACTAGCGCAGTATTTT TRBJ2-3 TRBV5-8 - -
CAISVHGCRYKSGQRPDF TGTGCCATCAGTGTGCATGGCTGTAGATACAAGTCGGGCCAACGTCCTGACTTC TRBJ2-6 TRBV10-3 - once
CASSSRTSRTGGEQYF TGCGCCAGCAGTTCCCGGACTAGCCGCACGGGTGGGGAGCAGTACTTC TRBJ2-7 TRBV10-2 TRBD2 -